The present T cell receptor (beta chain) was sequenced within a study of hypomethylating agent response in myelodysplastic syndrome (dated by TCRdb to the early 2020s). Notes on the research overall: The hypomethylating agents azacitidine (about 70% of the 11) or decitabine (3 of 11) were used to treat the patients. TET2 mutation was identified most frequently, being present in about 50% of the 11 patients. Patients had a mean age of approximately 67 +/- 5.9 years, and a diploid cytogenetic profile was the most common. Response was defined as complete response or hematologic improvement, and patients who met neither criterion were classified as non-responders. The cohort included 9 or 10 male and a couple of female myelodysplastic syndrome patients. Roughly 6 patients had a response of complete response or hematologic improvement, and four or five patients did not respond. Findings and caveats that apply to the study as a whole: A possible recognition of novel MDS antigens by the shared GLIPH2 clusters was not confirmed and needs experimental validation. Responders more often showed novel clonotypes emerging, while non-responders displayed more contracted clonotypes after treatment. After hypomethylating agent treatment, no significant change in richness, rarefaction diversity or clonality was seen, either across all patients or within response groups. Only roughly 11 patients were analyzed, so the cohort was small. The healthy control donors were not matched in age to the MDS patients, and this mismatch could have affected the comparison between MDS and healthy donors.

T-cell subsets were not sorted, and bulk bone marrow was analyzed instead. Bone marrow from some 11 myelodysplastic syndrome patients was immunosequenced for TCR beta CDR3 regions before and after hypomethylating agent therapy. For longitudinal repertoire tracking, every patient provided one baseline bone marrow and two to three bone marrows collected at different post-treatment timepoints. Genomic DNA was extracted from whole bone marrow, and quality was checked by TapeStation, NanoDrop OneC and PicoGreen assays. Library construction relied on the immunoSEQ multiplex PCR assay. Survey resolution was used, with two replicates of approximately 200 ng each, totaling roughly 400 ng of DNA per sample. Rearranged TCRB sequences in genomic DNA were detected with the hsTCRB kit using multiplex PCR primers targeting V and J genes. The CDR3 region was amplified in a first PCR of approximately 33 cycles using the QIAGEN Multiplex PCR Kit. Sample barcodes and Illumina adapters were added to each replicate in an 8-cycle second PCR. Pooled libraries were quantified with a QuantStudio 6 and the KAPA library quantification kit. About 15 pM of pooled libraries went onto an Illumina MiSeq for sequencing, using single-end reads of 156 cycles plus an index read of 15 cycles. In the original analysis: Of 180,000 or so unique clonotypes, roughly 1.5% were flagged by VDJdb annotation as previously reported viral-epitope-specific clonotypes. The immunoSEQ Data Assistant and immunoSEQ Analyzer turned the raw reads into TCRB repertoires that were normalized and annotated. Clonotype analysis used the immunarch R package version 0.6.5 and BioAnalyzer. Richness was estimated after downsampling every repertoire to the clone count of the smallest repertoire. Clonotypes were classified as expanded, contracted or novel by Fisher's exact tests, with novel defined as zero frequency before treatment. Significantly changed CDR3 beta sequences were clustered with GLIPH2 at simulation_depth=1000 and kmer_min_depth=3, and CDR3s shorter than five residues were left out. TCRdb stores this immuneACCESS table with in-frame sequences only. Part of the clones is absent; in the studies checked, under half of the shortfall reflects unresolved V genes, and no reason is known for the rest. That table gives V, J and clone size, and the DNA gave D and trimming. This sample lists 2,000 or so clones; about 89% were detected once. The top ten hold 3.5% to 4.5% of the sample.

This clone was counted a few times. The clone's antigen remains unknown. No much larger clone exists at a distance of one base, and base qualities are not known. The CDR3 holds 11 amino acids from the cysteine to the phenylalanine. The DNA shown is the 33-base CDR3, in frame from base 1. V was cut back by 0 bases and J by 8 bases, leaving a gap of 7 bases between them. Per the germline V gene (reference sequence), GTSNPN is the CDR1 and SVGIG is the CDR2. The sequenced sample was bone marrow, obtained before or after starting hypomethylating agent treatment for myelodysplastic syndrome (not recorded which). This receptor chain uses TRBV30 and TRBJ1-2; the D gene identity is not certain. This clonotype was sampled from a human donor with myelodysplastic syndrome. The DNA sequence reads TGTGCCTGGAGTGTGGTAGGGGGCTACACCTTC. Its product reads: CAWSVVGGYTF.